This section outlines one TCR beta chain sequence together with its context. The entry originates in a study of technical replicates of blood from a handful of donors. Trimming removed 6 bases at V and 4 bases at J, with 13 bases between. CDR1 is MDHEN and CDR2 is SYDVKM in the germline V gene. The CDR3 runs to 15 residues. Measured with immunoSEQ multiplex PCR; TCRdb has only the in-frame clones, and not every one. Of about 70,000 clones listed, roughly 92% are singletons. Specimen: T cells isolated from PBMCs. This sequence was found in a human donor in good health. This chain uses TRBV28 with TRBJ2-6, with D possibly matching TRBD1 (6 bases). The CDR3 bases are TGTGCCAGCAGGAACCAGGGGCCAGGGGCCAACGTCCTGACTTTC. This translates into CASRNQGPGANVLTF. The variable domain in full, with the rest retrieved from reference TRBV28 and TRBJ2-6, is DVKVTQSSRYLVKRTGEKVFLECVQDMDHENMFWYRQDPGLGLRLIYFSYDVKMKEKGDIPEGYSVSREKKERFSLILESASTNQTSMYLCASRNQGPGANVLTFGAGSRLTVL.